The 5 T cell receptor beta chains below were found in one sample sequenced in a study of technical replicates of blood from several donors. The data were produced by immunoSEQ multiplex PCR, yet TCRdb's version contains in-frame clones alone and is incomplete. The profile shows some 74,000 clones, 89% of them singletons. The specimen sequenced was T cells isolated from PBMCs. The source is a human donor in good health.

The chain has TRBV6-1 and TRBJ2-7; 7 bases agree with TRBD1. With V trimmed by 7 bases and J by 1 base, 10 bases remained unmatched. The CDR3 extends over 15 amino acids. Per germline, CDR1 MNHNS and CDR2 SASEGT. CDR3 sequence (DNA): TGTGCCAGCAAAGTCCGGGACAGAATATCCTACGAGCAGTACTTC. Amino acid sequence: CASKVRDRISYEQYF.

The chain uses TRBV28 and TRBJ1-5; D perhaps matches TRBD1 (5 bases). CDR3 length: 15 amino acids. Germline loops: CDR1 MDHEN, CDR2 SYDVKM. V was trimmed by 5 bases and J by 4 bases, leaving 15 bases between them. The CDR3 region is CASSVDSEINQPQHF. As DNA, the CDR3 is TGTGCCAGCAGTGTCGACAGCGAAATTAATCAGCCCCAGCATTTT.

CDR3 residues: CASGRDSFYGYTF. The CDR3 DNA reads as TGTGCCAGCGGAAGGGACAGCTTTTATGGCTACACCTTC. The chain uses TRBV27 and TRBJ1-2; 7 positions match TRBD1. The V gene's germline CDR1 is MNHEY and CDR2 SMNVEV (reference sequence). V was pared by 8 bases and J by 5 bases, with 8 bases of the junction left unmatched. This CDR3 has 13 amino acids.

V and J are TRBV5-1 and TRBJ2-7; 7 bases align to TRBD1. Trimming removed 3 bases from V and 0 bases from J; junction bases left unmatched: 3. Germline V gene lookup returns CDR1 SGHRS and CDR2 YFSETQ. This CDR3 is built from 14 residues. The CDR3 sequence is CASSSRDSSYEQYF. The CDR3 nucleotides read TGCGCCAGCAGCTCCCGGGACAGCTCCTACGAGCAGTACTTC.

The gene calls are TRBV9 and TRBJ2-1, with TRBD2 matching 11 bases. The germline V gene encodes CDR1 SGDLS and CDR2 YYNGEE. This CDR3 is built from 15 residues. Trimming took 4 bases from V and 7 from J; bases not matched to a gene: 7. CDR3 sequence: CASSLTSGSINEQFF. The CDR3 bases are TGTGCCAGCAGCCTCACTAGCGGGAGCATAAATGAGCAGTTCTTC. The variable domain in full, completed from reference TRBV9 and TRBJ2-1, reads DSGVTQTPKHLITATGQRVTLRCSPRSGDLSVYWYQQSLDQGLQFLIQYYNGEERAKGNILERFSAQQFPDLHSELNLSSLELGDSALYFCASSLTSGSINEQFFGPGTRLTVL.